This entry lists 18 T cell receptor beta chains sequenced from one sample in a study of cytomegalovirus exposure and HLA in healthy donors. 60 Vbeta and 13 Jbeta primers were used in PCR. The repertoire was sequenced with immunoSEQ multiplex PCR; TCRdb's copy has only in-frame clones and lacks some. The data hold roughly 89,000 clones, with about 75% observed a single time. Sequencing was performed on PBMCs. The receptors stem from a young man in good health and CMV-seropositive.

This chain uses TRBV27 with TRBJ2-7, with D possibly being TRBD2 (6 bases). CDR3 length equals 13 residues. Per germline, CDR1 MNHEY and CDR2 SMNVEV (reference sequence). V was shortened by 5 bases and J by 6 bases, with 14 bases between the two germline ends. The CDR3 sequence: CASSSWRDGEQYF. The CDR3 DNA sequence: TGTGCCAGCAGTAGTTGGCGGGATGGCGAGCAGTACTTC.

This clone was seen a few times. The CDR3 DNA sequence: TGTGCCAGCAGCTACAGGGTTCAGGGTGAAAAACTGTTTTTT. Its protein product is CASSYRVQGEKLFF. The chain recombines TRBV5-6 with TRBJ1-4; D is perhaps TRBD1 (6 bases). CDR1 is SGHDT and CDR2 is YYEEEE in the germline V gene. The CDR3 contains 14 residues. V gave up 3 bases and J gave up 7 bases, with 13 bases separating them.

This clone was seen a handful of times. The rearrangement links TRBV5-6 to TRBJ1-3; D remains unclear. CDR1 and CDR2 from the germline V gene are SGHDT and YYEEEE. This CDR3 region has 13 residues. Trimming left V 0 bases short and J 8 bases short, with 9 bases between. The CDR3: CASSLVSPDTIYF. CDR3 DNA sequence: TGTGCCAGCAGCTTGGTTTCCCCAGACACCATATATTTT.

The gene calls are TRBV2 and TRBJ1-2, with D unresolved. From germline, CDR1 is SNHLY and CDR2 FYNNEI. This CDR3 is built from 14 residues. V lost 6 bases to trimming and J lost 6 bases, with 17 bases between them. CDR3 DNA: TGTGCCAGCAGGGAGGAAAGCCGACAAAATGGCTACACCTTC. It yields the protein CASREESRQNGYTF.

The V and J genes are TRBV5-5 and TRBJ2-7; 11 nucleotides line up with TRBD1. The trim removed 4 bases at V and 3 bases at J, leaving 9 bases unmatched. From germline, CDR1 is SGHKS and CDR2 YYEKEE (reference sequence). The CDR3 spans 16 residues. The CDR3 bases are TGTGCCAGCAGCCGATTACGGACAGGGGGCATCTACGAGCAGTACTTC. This encodes CASSRLRTGGIYEQYF.

The rearrangement links TRBV10-2 to TRBJ1-1; D might be TRBD1 (5 bases). The CDR3 extends over 15 amino acids. Germline V lookup: CDR1 WSHSY, CDR2 SAAADI. The ends were cut back, 4 bases at V and 1 base at J, with 13 bases in the middle. The CDR3 here is CASSVRAGRNTEAFF. The DNA for the CDR3 is TGCGCCAGCAGTGTCAGGGCGGGGAGGAACACTGAAGCTTTCTTT.

V gene TRBV7-2 combines with J gene TRBJ1-4, with TRBD1 as a possible D gene (6 bases). The V and J ends lost 5 bases and 5 bases respectively, with 12 bases between them. The germline CDR1 and CDR2 sequences are SGHTA and FQGNSA. The CDR3 totals 14 residues. Written as DNA, the CDR3 is TGTGCCAGCAGCCCCAGGGGCCCGAATGAAAAACTGTTTTTT. Amino acid sequence: CASSPRGPNEKLFF.

This chain links TRBV7-8 with TRBJ2-5, with D possibly TRBD2 on 6 matching bases. This CDR3 has 17 residues. Germline V gene lookup returns CDR1 SGHVS and CDR2 FQNEAQ. Trimming cost V 4 bases and J 7 bases, with 25 bases left between them. The CDR3 coding sequence is TGTGCCAGCAGCTCCACGCCGGGACTCACGCATGGGGGGACCCAGTACTTC. Protein product: CASSSTPGLTHGGTQYF.

V usage is TRBV13 and J usage is TRBJ2-3, with 12 bases aligning to TRBD2. CDR3 length: 15 residues. Germline CDR1 reads PRHDT; CDR2 reads FYEKMQ (reference sequence). Trimming cost V 4 bases and J 6 bases; bases outside gene matches: 5. CDR3 sequence: CASSSSGTSGDTQYF. The CDR3 region has the DNA TGTGCCAGCAGCTCCTCGGGGACTAGCGGGGATACGCAGTATTTT.

V usage is TRBV4-3 and J usage is TRBJ2-1; 12 bases are a match to TRBD2. The CDR3 sequence is 16 residues long. Germline-derived CDR1 and CDR2 are LGHNA and YSLEER. V lost 1 base, J lost 5 bases, and 3 bases stayed unmatched. CDR3 sequence reads: CASSQATSGGDNEQFF. The CDR3 DNA is TGCGCCAGCAGCCAAGCGACTAGCGGGGGTGACAATGAGCAGTTCTTC.

This chain connects TRBV30 to TRBJ2-7; possibly TRBD2 for D (5 bases). Trimming removed 0 bases at V and 1 base at J, with 10 bases between. This CDR3 has 14 residues. Germline V CDR1 and CDR2: GTSNPN, SVGIG (reference sequence). CDR3 region: CAWSVAGISYEQYF. The CDR3 coding sequence is TGTGCCTGGAGTGTCGCCGGGATATCCTACGAGCAGTACTTC.

This sequence joins TRBV7-3 and TRBJ2-5, with TRBD2 identical over 10 bases. V shed 2 bases, J shed 5 bases, and the junction held 5 bases outside the gene matches. Germline CDR1 reads SGHTA; CDR2 reads FQGTGA. There are 15 residues in the CDR3. CDR3 residues: CASSLASGGRETQYF. DNA for the CDR3: TGTGCCAGCAGCTTAGCTAGCGGGGGTCGGGAGACCCAGTACTTC.

The chain carries TRBV23-1 and TRBJ2-3; 8 bases are shared with TRBD2. TRBV23-1 is an ORF for which the function is uncertain. The V gene end was trimmed by 7 bases and the J gene end by 0 bases; junction bases not matched to a gene: 12. The CDR3 loop spans 17 amino acids. The chain's CDR3 is CASTISLLAGSTDTQYF. DNA of the CDR3: TGCGCCAGCACCATCTCCTTGTTAGCGGGAAGCACAGATACGCAGTATTTT.

This chain uses TRBV5-1 with TRBJ1-4, with D perhaps matching TRBD1 (5 bases). V shed 0 bases and J shed 5 bases, with 8 bases lying between them. The CDR3 covers 14 residues. CDR1 and CDR2 from the germline V gene are SGHRS and YFSETQ. The CDR3 spells CASSLGRANEKLFF. The CDR3 nucleotides are TGCGCCAGCAGCTTGGGCAGGGCCAATGAAAAACTGTTTTTT.

This clone has only one observation. The CDR3 here is CASRVGGPYEQYF. Here the CDR3 DNA reads TGTGCCAGCAGAGTAGGGGGACCCTACGAGCAGTACTTC. The J gene is TRBJ2-5, the V gene TRBV2, with a tentative D call TRBD1 (6 bases). The J call may not be correct, given that the DNA end is closer to TRBJ2-7. The CDR3 has 13 amino acids. CDR1 is SNHLY and CDR2 is FYNNEI in the germline V gene.

Only one count was recorded for this clone. This rearrangement joins TRBV7-3 to TRBJ2-5; possibly TRBD2 for D (6 bases). The germline gives CDR1 SGHTA, CDR2 FQGTGA. The V end lost 0 bases, the J end lost 1 base, and 12 bases lay between the germline ends. The CDR3 spans 16 residues. CDR3 sequence reads: CASSLTGWGVQETQYF. CDR3 nucleotide sequence: TGTGCCAGCAGCTTAACAGGATGGGGGGTCCAAGAGACCCAGTACTTC. Based on the CDR3 plus reference TRBV7-3 and TRBJ2-5, the full variable domain is GAGVSQTPSNKVTEKGKYVELRCDPISGHTALYWYRQSLGQGPEFLIYFQGTGAADDSGLPNDRFFAVRPEGSVSTLKIQRTERGDSAVYLCASSLTGWGVQETQYFGPGTRLLVL.

The chain links TRBV30 to TRBJ1-3; tentatively, D is TRBD1 (5 bases). From germline, CDR1 is GTSNPN and CDR2 SVGIG (reference sequence). This CDR3 has 14 amino acids. The V end lost 4 bases, the J end lost 1 base, and 11 bases lay between the germline ends. The CDR3 loop is CAWTPGGSGNTIYF. The CDR3 DNA is TGTGCCTGGACCCCGGGGGGGTCTGGAAACACCATATATTTT.

This rearrangement joins TRBV10-3 to TRBJ1-2; D gene ambiguous. Germline V gene data show CDR1 as ENHRY and CDR2 as SYGVKD. The CDR3 is made up of 12 amino acids. The V and J ends lost 3 bases and 7 bases respectively, with 9 bases between them. The CDR3: CAISEAAPGYTF. In nucleotides, the CDR3 is TGTGCCATCAGTGAAGCAGCGCCTGGCTACACCTTC.